One sample yielded the 13 T cell receptor beta chains listed below, sequenced in a study of blood T cell repertoires in COVID-19. Sequenced by immunoSEQ multiplex PCR; TCRdb stores in-frame clones only, minus some. The sample includes 200,000 to 250,000 clones, under 90% of them seen just once. What was sequenced was PBMCs or T cells enriched from blood (not recorded which). All receptors come from a woman between 50 and 59 years old who had been exposed to COVID-19.

In its sample, this clone was seen a few times. The rearrangement links TRBV7-6 to TRBJ1-3; 7 bases agree with TRBD1. Germline trimming cut 5 bases from V and 0 bases from J; bases unmatched to any gene: 10. This CDR3 comprises 17 residues. The germline CDR1 and CDR2 sequences are SGHVS and FNYEAQ. CDR3 nucleotides: TGTGCCAGCAGCCCCCTCCTTGGGACAGCCTCTGGAAACACCATATATTTT. Residues: CASSPLLGTASGNTIYF.

This clone was counted between two and nine times. J is TRBJ1-4 and V is TRBV4-3; 7 nucleotides agree with TRBD1. This CDR3 region has 15 residues. In germline, CDR1 is LGHNA, CDR2 YSLEER. Trimming at V came to 1 base and at J to 5 bases, leaving 4 bases not matched to a gene. In DNA, the CDR3 is TGCGCCAGCAGCCAAGCTCCGACAGGGAATGAAAAACTGTTTTTT. Its protein is CASSQAPTGNEKLFF.

The rearrangement uses TRBV10-3 and TRBJ1-2, with D hard to call. V was trimmed by 3 bases and J by 1 base, leaving 3 bases between them. Germline V gene lookup returns CDR1 ENHRY and CDR2 SYGVKD. The CDR3 is made up of 12 amino acids. The CDR3 spells CAISDGNYGYTF. The CDR3 nucleotides are TGTGCCATCAGTGACGGTAACTATGGCTACACCTTC.

The chain carries TRBV7-8 and TRBJ2-7; D is possibly TRBD2 (6 bases). Deletions cut 4 bases from V and 1 base from J, with 14 bases between. This CDR3 is built from 15 residues. From germline, CDR1 is SGHVS and CDR2 FQNEAQ. The CDR3 coding sequence is TGTGCCAGCAGCTCCCTCCCGGGACTTTCCTACGAGCAGTACTTC. It translates to CASSSLPGLSYEQYF.

This chain connects TRBV11-2 to TRBJ2-2; no definite D call. The CDR3 totals 13 residues. V was trimmed by 1 base and J by 7 bases, leaving 7 bases between them. Germline V gene lookup returns CDR1 SGHAT and CDR2 FQNNGV. CDR3 sequence reads: CASSLVVSGELFF. The CDR3 DNA follows: TGTGCCAGCAGCTTAGTCGTTAGCGGGGAGCTGTTTTTT.

The V call is TRBV30, the J call TRBJ2-7, with a weak D call TRBD2 (7 bases). Germline-derived CDR1 and CDR2 are GTSNPN and SVGIG (reference sequence). Trimming shortened V by 2 bases and J by 10 bases, and 24 bases separated the two germline ends. This CDR3 has 15 residues. The CDR3 loop reads CAWSPAGLPRGEQYF. The CDR3, as DNA: TGTGCCTGGAGTCCAGCGGGGCTACCCAGGGGAGAACAGTACTTC. The whole variable domain, remainder taken from reference TRBV30 and TRBJ2-7, is SQTIHQWPATLVQPVGSPLSLECTVEGTSNPNLYWYRQAAGRGLQLLFYSVGIGQISSEVPQNLSASRPQDRQFILSSKKLLLSDSGFYLCAWSPAGLPRGEQYFGPGTRLTVT.

The V call is TRBV7-2, the J call TRBJ1-1, with 12 bases fitting TRBD1. Germline loops: CDR1 SGHTA, CDR2 FQGNSA. The CDR3 sequence is 15 residues long. J gave up 11 bases and V 1 base, and 8 bases lay outside the gene matches. The CDR3 spells CASSLGSGQGAGAFF. The DNA for the CDR3 is TGTGCCAGCAGCTTAGGATCGGGACAGGGGGCAGGGGCTTTCTTT.

This clone was found a few times. The chain couples TRBV7-9 to TRBJ1-3; TRBD1 matches 7 bases. CDR1 and CDR2 from the germline V gene are SEHNR and FQNEAQ (reference sequence). The CDR3 consists of 12 residues. V lost 5 bases, J lost 13 bases, and 8 bases stayed unmatched. CDR3 region: CASSRFTGAIYF. The CDR3 DNA follows: TGTGCCAGCAGCCGTTTTACAGGGGCAATATATTTT.

The chain has TRBV25-1 and TRBJ1-2; D not certain. The germline V gene has CDR1 MGHDK and CDR2 SYGVNS. CDR3 length: 14 amino acids. Trimming removed 1 base from V and 4 bases from J, with 10 bases in between. The CDR3 protein is CASSESTYRYGYTF. Written as DNA, the CDR3 is TGTGCCAGCAGTGAATCGACTTACCGCTATGGCTACACCTTC.

CDR3 nucleotide sequence: TGCGCCAGCAGTGAGGGGGGGAATCAGCCCCAGCATTTT. Translated: CASSEGGNQPQHF. The gene calls are TRBV10-2 and TRBJ1-5; possibly TRBD1 for D (5 bases). CDR3 size: 13 residues. Trimming removed 2 bases from V and 4 bases from J, with 6 bases in between. Per the germline V gene, CDR1 is WSHSY and CDR2 is SAAADI.

This clone was counted between two and nine times. This chain joins TRBV19 and TRBJ2-3; D is perhaps TRBD1 (6 bases). Germline V gene sequence: CDR1 LNHDA, CDR2 SQIVND (reference sequence). V was pared by 2 bases and J by 0 bases, with 12 bases between. The CDR3 runs to 16 residues. As DNA, the CDR3 is TGTGCCAGTAGTATAAACAGGGCCGCTAGCACAGATACGCAGTATTTT. Translation: CASSINRAASTDTQYF.

This chain links TRBV2 with TRBJ1-2; TRBD1 agrees at 7 bases. The ends lost 5 bases at V and 5 bases at J; junction bases unmatched: 5. The CDR3 extends over 13 amino acids. The V gene's germline CDR1 is SNHLY and CDR2 FYNNEI. CDR3 DNA sequence: TGTGCCAGCAGTATCCAGACAGGGTATGGCTACACCTTC. It yields the protein CASSIQTGYGYTF.

The chain couples TRBV28 to TRBJ2-1, with D possibly matching TRBD2 (5 bases). V was trimmed by 5 bases and J by 13 bases, leaving 15 bases between them. The germline V gene has CDR1 MDHEN and CDR2 SYDVKM. This CDR3 comprises 12 residues. The CDR3 reads CASSPQRSGQFF. CDR3 in DNA: TGTGCCAGCAGTCCCCAGCGGTCTGGTCAGTTCTTC.